This is a list of T cell receptor beta chains from one sample in a study of tumor-infiltrating lymphocytes in oesophageal squamous cell carcinoma. TCRdb re-analysed the PCR reads in MiXCR, keeping a single row per CDR3 protein. The repertoire includes 10,000 to 15,000 distinct CDR3 sequences, around 50% of them detected once, and around a third sits in the top ten. Sequenced material: esophageal tumor tissue. These receptors all stem from a female donor with esophageal squamous cell carcinoma. CDR3s include the opening cysteine and the closing phenylalanine or tryptophan. Fields, in order: J gene, D gene, clone size, V gene, CDR3 protein, CDR3 DNA. D genes are given only for firm matches. Rows may omit the clone size; those that give it use once, few, many or a size class.

>TRBJ2-1|TRBD2|NA|TRBV7-8
CASSPKTSGSFHEQFF
TGTGCCAGCAGCCCCAAGACTAGCGGGAGCTTCCATGAGCAGTTCTTC
>TRBJ2-5|NA|once|TRBV7-8
CASSLPVQETQYF
TGTGCCAGCAGCTTGCCAGTCCAAGAGACCCAGTACTTC
>TRBJ2-6|NA|few|TRBV27
CASSLIRQSGANVLTF
TGTGCCAGCAGTTTAATTAGACAGTCTGGGGCCAACGTCCTGACTTTC
>TRBJ2-3|NA|NA|TRBV7-9
CASSLGKGRRTDTQYF
TGTGCCAGCAGCTTAGGAAAGGGGAGGCGGACAGATACGCAGTATTTT
>TRBJ1-2|NA|NA|TRBV7-2
CASTTRAGVDYGYTF
TGTGCCAGCACTACAAGAGCGGGGGTCGACTATGGCTACACCTTC
>TRBJ1-5|TRBD1|few|TRBV18
CASSTQGIYSNQPQHF
TGTGCCAGCTCAACACAGGGGATCTATAGCAATCAGCCCCAGCATTTT
>TRBJ2-3|NA|medium-sized|TRBV28
CASSLQRYTDTQYF
TGTGCCAGCAGTTTACAGCGTTACACAGATACGCAGTATTTT
>TRBJ2-1|NA|NA|TRBV28
CASTFQQWTEQFF
TGTGCCAGCACTTTTCAACAGTGGACTGAGCAGTTCTTC
>TRBJ1-6|NA|few|TRBV11-1
CASSLFNGRNSPLHF
TGTGCCAGCAGCTTATTCAACGGAAGGAATTCACCCCTCCACTTT
>TRBJ2-1|NA|few|TRBV7-3
CASSQRGSSYNEQFF
TGTGCCAGCAGCCAGCGAGGGAGCTCCTACAATGAGCAGTTCTTC
>TRBJ2-1|NA|few|TRBV27
CASSKLGNEQFF
TGTGCCAGCAGCAAACTAGGCAATGAGCAGTTCTTC
>TRBJ2-3|NA|few|TRBV7-8
CASSASDTQYF
TGTGCCAGCAGCGCCTCAGATACGCAGTATTTT
>TRBJ2-1|NA|NA|TRBV27
CASRSGTKGYNEQFF
TGTGCCAGCAGATCCGGGACAAAAGGGTACAATGAGCAGTTCTTC
>TRBJ2-7|NA|many|TRBV11-2
CASSLTLSYEQYF
TGTGCCAGCAGCTTAACGCTCTCCTACGAGCAGTACTTC
>TRBJ2-6|TRBD1|NA|TRBV12-3/TRBV12-4
CASSYRGAGANVLTF
TGTGCCAGCAGTTACAGGGGCGCTGGGGCCAACGTCCTGACTTTC
>TRBJ2-6|NA|NA|TRBV7-3
CASSPQIGIGANVLTF
TGTGCCAGCAGCCCACAGATAGGGATTGGGGCCAACGTCCTGACTTTC
>TRBJ2-5|TRBD2|NA|TRBV11-2
CASIPWSTSGSGEQYF
TGTGCCAGCATCCCCTGGTCCACTAGCGGGAGTGGTGAGCAGTACTTC
>TRBJ2-6|NA|NA|TRBV6-1
CASGKTGTLSGANVLTF
TGTGCCAGCGGTAAGACAGGGACTCTCTCTGGGGCCAACGTCCTGACTTTC
>TRBJ2-3|NA|NA|TRBV7-2
CASSLEAIGGGTDTQYF
TGTGCCAGCAGCTTAGAAGCGATCGGGGGTGGCACAGATACGCAGTATTTT
>TRBJ1-1|TRBD1|NA|TRBV12-3/TRBV12-4
CASSRQGNTEAFF
TGTGCCAGCAGTCGACAGGGGAACACTGAAGCTTTCTTT
>TRBJ2-7|NA|NA|TRBV6-2/TRBV6-3
CASSPGTSFPLYEQYF
TGTGCCAGCAGCCCCGGGACCTCTTTCCCCCTATACGAGCAGTACTTC
>TRBJ2-1|TRBD1|NA|TRBV24-1
CATSAGTGGSNEQFF
TGTGCCACCAGTGCCGGGACAGGGGGCTCAAATGAGCAGTTCTTC
>TRBJ1-1|NA|NA|TRBV9
CASSGGNTEAFF
TGTGCCAGCAGCGGGGGTAACACTGAAGCTTTCTTT
>TRBJ2-1|TRBD2|NA|TRBV7-3
CASSFLAGGPLSSYNEQFF
TGTGCCAGCAGCTTCTTAGCGGGAGGGCCGTTGAGCTCCTACAATGAGCAGTTCTTC
>TRBJ2-1|NA|NA|TRBV6-8
CASSLDSSYNEQFF
TGTGCCAGCAGCCTCGACAGCTCCTACAATGAGCAGTTCTTC
>TRBJ2-1|TRBD1|large|TRBV7-6
CASSSRPDRGRGEQFF
TGTGCCAGCAGCTCTCGCCCCGACAGGGGGCGGGGTGAGCAGTTCTTC
>TRBJ1-1|NA|NA|TRBV10-2
CASSANTEAFF
TGCGCCAGCAGTGCCAACACTGAAGCTTTCTTT
>TRBJ1-1|TRBD1|medium-sized|TRBV6-1
CASSGDRGMNTEAFF
TGTGCCAGCAGTGGAGACAGGGGGATGAACACTGAAGCTTTCTTT
>TRBJ2-5|TRBD1|NA|TRBV7-3
CASSSGQGQETQYF
TGTGCCAGCAGCTCGGGACAGGGGCAAGAGACCCAGTACTTC
>TRBJ2-1|NA|NA|TRBV15
CATSRDGMNSPLHF
TGTGCCACCAGCAGAGATGGGATGAATTCACCCCTCCACTTC
>TRBJ2-7|TRBD1|many|TRBV4-3
CASSQDGTGRNSPLHF
TGCGCCAGCAGCCAAGATGGGACAGGGCGCAATTCACCCCTCCACTTC
>TRBJ2-1|NA|NA|TRBV7-3
CASSSEPGRAQFF
TGTGCCAGCAGCTCCGAACCGGGACGAGCGCAGTTCTTC
>TRBJ2-7|TRBD1|NA|TRBV7-6
CASSPVGDTGGYYEQYF
TGTGCCAGCAGCCCAGTAGGGGATACAGGGGGTTACTACGAGCAGTACTTC
>TRBJ1-5|NA|once|TRBV6-6
CASTPYRDRGQPQHF
TGTGCCAGCACCCCGTACAGGGATCGAGGACAGCCCCAGCATTTT
>TRBJ2-6|NA|few|TRBV6-6
CASRVQGSGANVLTF
TGTGCCAGCAGAGTACAGGGCTCTGGGGCCAACGTCCTGACTTTC
>TRBJ2-3|NA|NA|TRBV7-8
CASSLEGGGPTDTQYF
TGTGCCAGCAGCTTAGAGGGGGGAGGGCCTACAGATACGCAGTATTTT
>TRBJ2-5|NA|NA|TRBV20-1
CSAETDRLETQYF
TGCAGTGCTGAGACTGACAGGCTTGAGACCCAGTACTTC
>TRBJ2-3|NA|NA|TRBV6-1
CASKLYARATGDWSTDTQYF
TGTGCCAGCAAGCTCTATGCCCGAGCCACAGGGGACTGGAGCACAGATACGCAGTATTTT
>TRBJ1-2|NA|NA|TRBV5-4
CASSLVQGSYGYTF
TGTGCCAGCAGCTTGGTTCAGGGATCCTATGGCTACACCTTC
>TRBJ2-6|TRBD1|many|TRBV5-1
CASSLSTGAGANVLTF
TGCGCCAGCAGCTTGTCTACAGGGGCCGGGGCCAACGTCCTGACTTTC
>TRBJ2-4|NA|once|TRBV10-3
CAARGNEQYF
TGTGCCGCCCGAGGGAATGAGCAGTACTTC
>TRBJ2-7|TRBD2|NA|TRBV6-5
CASSYRGGGEQYF
TGTGCCAGCAGTTACCGGGGGGGAGGCGAGCAGTACTTC
>TRBJ1-5|NA|NA|TRBV7-8
CASSLSRTQSNQPQHF
TGTGCCAGCAGCTTATCAAGGACACAAAGCAATCAGCCCCAGCATTTT
>TRBJ2-1|TRBD1|NA|TRBV7-9
CASSPRSGQTSYNEQFF
TGTGCCAGCAGCCCCAGGTCGGGACAGACGTCCTACAATGAGCAGTTCTTC
>TRBJ2-1|NA|few|TRBV7-2
CASSLGGREQFF
TGTGCCAGCAGCTTAGGAGGGCGGGAGCAGTTCTTC
>TRBJ1-5|TRBD1|many|TRBV18
CASSHRTGVNRPQHF
TGTGCCAGCTCTCACAGGACAGGGGTTAATCGGCCCCAGCATTTT
>TRBJ2-7|NA|NA|TRBV7-2
CASSWRGGTEYYEQYF
TGTGCCAGCAGCTGGAGGGGAGGGACAGAATACTACGAGCAGTACTTC